This TCR beta chain derives from a study of OX40 agonist ivuxolimab in advanced cancers. Germline V gene lookup returns CDR1 MNHEY and CDR2 SMNVEV (reference sequence). Losses at the gene ends were 4 bases for V and 3 bases for J; bases not matched to a gene: 15. The CDR3 runs to 19 residues. Profiled with immunoSEQ multiplex PCR; TCRdb holds only in-frame clones, not every one. The sample lists tens of thousands of clones, around 94% occurring once. This chain uses TRBV27 with TRBJ2-7, with 13 bases aligning to TRBD2. This TCR was sampled from an adult with an advanced solid tumor such as melanoma, head and neck, liver or kidney cancer. The material sequenced was CD4+ or CD8+ T cells sorted from blood, taken in a trial of the OX40 agonist ivuxolimab. CDR3 sequence (DNA): TGTGCCAGCAGTTCGCAGGGACTAGCGGGAACGACCCCCCACTACGAGCAGTACTTC. The encoded protein is CASSSQGLAGTTPHYEQYF.